This TCR beta chain stems from a study of blood T cell repertoires in COVID-19. Whole-study context: From T cells, B-cell-depleted T cells, or PBMCs came the material, which was cDNA or gDNA.

Sequencing used immunoSEQ multiplex PCR; TCRdb keeps in-frame clones, though not all of them. The sample yields around 200,000 clones, approximately 84% seen once. V lost 5 bases, J lost 5 bases, and 21 bases lay in between. The CDR3 spans 16 residues. Germline V gene lookup returns CDR1 SEHNR and CDR2 FQNEAQ (reference sequence). The specimen was peripheral blood. This TCR derives from a man aged 50-59 years with active or convalescent COVID-19. J is TRBJ1-1 and V is TRBV7-9; possible D gene TRBD1, 5 bases. The CDR3 region has the DNA TGTGCCAGCAGCCCAATCACCCCGGGGGTGGGAACTGAAGCTTTCTTT. Protein product: CASSPITPGVGTEAFF.